This note documents a single TCR beta chain sequence. This clonotype was counted at least ten times. Its antigen is unknown. No clone much larger than this one lies a single base away; base qualities are absent. The CDR3 covers 17 residues, taking in both the cysteine and the phenylalanine. CDR3 DNA is the only sequence kept; it has 51 bases, read in frame from the first base. V drops 3 bases and J drops 0 bases, leaving 15 bases in between. CDR1 SGHTA and CDR2 FQGNSA are derived from the germline V gene. This entry comes from a study of T cell repertoires in cytomegalovirus infection (dated by TCRdb to about 2019). Background on the whole study: Peptide stimulations targeted recently identified HLA-C-restricted CMV epitopes, whose presentation resists viral immunomodulation, together with well-studied HLA-B-restricted epitopes. Because public TCR beta signatures pointed to carriage of CMV infection together with the matching HLA type, the HLA type of each donor mattered for the analysis.

Reads for this sample came from an Illumina HiSeq 1500. The public reads were quality trimmed at Q25 with fastp and then assembled into clones with MiXCR by TCRdb, keeping productive beta chains. One record per CDR3 amino acid sequence lists the most common genes and DNA. This sample gives approximately 350,000 distinct CDR3 sequences in total; about a third of them show up just once. Of the sample, about 13% is held by the ten largest clones. The treatment or condition label, read with the paper, signifies: in vitro stimulation with specific CMV peptide epitopes to enrich CMV-specific T cells. The study at large found these results: In both this cohort and an independent roughly 400-donor cohort, the cumulative frequency of public TCR beta family members distinguished carriers of CMV infection plus the relevant HLA type. The ex vivo response was dominated by HLA-C-restricted CMV-specific TCR beta clonotypes, which also provided the single most frequent clonotype in two of eight donors.

Recombination linked TRBV7-2 to TRBJ2-4; the D call is tentative, TRBD1 or TRBD2, as each matches 6 bases. The starting material was cultured PBMCs, obtained from culture after CMV antigen stimulation. The TCR sequence derives from a human donor in good health (CMV status not recorded). Some clones in this sample may be carry-over from other donors' samples. CDR3 sequence: CASSLGGAGLAKNIQYF. DNA sequence: TGTGCCAGCAGCTTGGGGGGCGCAGGGCTAGCCAAAAACATTCAGTACTTC.